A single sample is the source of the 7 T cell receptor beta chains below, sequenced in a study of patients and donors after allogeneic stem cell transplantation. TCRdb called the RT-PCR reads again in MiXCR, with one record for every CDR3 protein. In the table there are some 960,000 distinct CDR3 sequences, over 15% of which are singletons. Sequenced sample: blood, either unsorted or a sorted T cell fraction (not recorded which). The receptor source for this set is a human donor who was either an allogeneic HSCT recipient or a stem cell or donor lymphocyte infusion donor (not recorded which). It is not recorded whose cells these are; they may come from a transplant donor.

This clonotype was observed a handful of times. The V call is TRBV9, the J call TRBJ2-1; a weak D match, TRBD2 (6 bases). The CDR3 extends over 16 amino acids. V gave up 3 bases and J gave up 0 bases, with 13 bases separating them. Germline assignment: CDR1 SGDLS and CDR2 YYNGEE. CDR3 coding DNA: TGTGCCAGCAGCGCCTTAGCGGCTAGCTCCTACAATGAGCAGTTCTTC. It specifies CASSALAASSYNEQFF. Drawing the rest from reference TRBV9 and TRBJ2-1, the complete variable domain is DSGVTQTPKHLITATGQRVTLRCSPRSGDLSVYWYQQSLDQGLQFLIQYYNGEERAKGNILERFSAQQFPDLHSELNLSSLELGDSALYFCASSALAASSYNEQFFGPGTRLTVL.

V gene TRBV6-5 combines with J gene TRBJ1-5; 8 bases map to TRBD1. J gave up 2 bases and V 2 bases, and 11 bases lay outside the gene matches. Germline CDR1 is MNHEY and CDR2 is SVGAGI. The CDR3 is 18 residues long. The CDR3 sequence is CASSYHGTGPIGNQPQHF. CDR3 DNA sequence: TGTGCCAGCAGTTACCACGGGACAGGCCCTATTGGCAATCAGCCCCAGCATTTT.

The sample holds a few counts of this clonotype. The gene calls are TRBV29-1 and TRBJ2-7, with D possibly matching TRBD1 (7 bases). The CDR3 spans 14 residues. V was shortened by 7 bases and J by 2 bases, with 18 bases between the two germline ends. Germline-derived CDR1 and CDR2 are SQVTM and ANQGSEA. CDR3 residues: CSATPGGRAYEQYF. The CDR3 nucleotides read TGCAGCGCCACCCCAGGGGGGAGAGCCTACGAGCAGTACTTC.

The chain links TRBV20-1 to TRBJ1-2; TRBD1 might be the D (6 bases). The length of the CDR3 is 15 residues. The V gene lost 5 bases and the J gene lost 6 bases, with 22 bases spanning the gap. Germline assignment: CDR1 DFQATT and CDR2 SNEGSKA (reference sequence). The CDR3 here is CSARPGGRARDGYTF. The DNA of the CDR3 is TGCAGTGCTCGCCCTGGGGGCAGGGCCAGGGATGGCTACACCTTC.

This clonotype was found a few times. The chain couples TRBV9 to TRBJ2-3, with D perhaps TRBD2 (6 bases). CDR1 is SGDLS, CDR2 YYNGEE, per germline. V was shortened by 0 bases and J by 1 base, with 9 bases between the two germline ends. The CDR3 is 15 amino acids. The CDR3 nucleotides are TGTGCCAGCAGCGTAGGAGCTAGCGGCACAGATACGCAGTATTTT. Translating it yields CASSVGASGTDTQYF.

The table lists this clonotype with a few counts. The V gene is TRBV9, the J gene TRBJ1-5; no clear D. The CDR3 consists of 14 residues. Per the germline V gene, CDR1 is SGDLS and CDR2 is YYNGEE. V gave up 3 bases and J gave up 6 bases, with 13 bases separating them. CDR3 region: CASSGQDGVQPQHF. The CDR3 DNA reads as TGTGCCAGCAGCGGTCAGGATGGGGTTCAGCCCCAGCATTTT. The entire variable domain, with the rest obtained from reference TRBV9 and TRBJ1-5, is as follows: DSGVTQTPKHLITATGQRVTLRCSPRSGDLSVYWYQQSLDQGLQFLIQYYNGEERAKGNILERFSAQQFPDLHSELNLSSLELGDSALYFCASSGQDGVQPQHFGDGTRLSIL.

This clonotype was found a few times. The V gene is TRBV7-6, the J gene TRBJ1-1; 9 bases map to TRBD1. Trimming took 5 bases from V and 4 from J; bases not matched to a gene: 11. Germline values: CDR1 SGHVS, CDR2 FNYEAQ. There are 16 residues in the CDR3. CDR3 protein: CASSTVGQGKRTEAFF. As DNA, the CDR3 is TGTGCCAGCAGCACAGTTGGACAGGGGAAGCGCACTGAAGCTTTCTTT.